Sequencing of this TCR beta chain was carried out in a study of cytomegalovirus exposure and HLA in healthy donors. The V end lost 3 bases, the J end lost 1 base, and 9 bases lay between the germline ends. CDR1 is SGHNT, CDR2 YENEEA, per germline. The CDR3 extends over 14 amino acids. PCR employed 60 Vbeta and 13 Jbeta primers. Assay: immunoSEQ multiplex PCR; the TCRdb copy retains only in-frame clones and omits some. There are 200,000 or so clones in the sample; roughly 80% occur only once, and about 3% lies in the top ten. The sequence was collected from a man aged 30 to 45 in good health and CMV-seronegative. Sequenced material: PBMCs. The genes are TRBV11-3 and TRBJ2-5; D is unresolved. CDR3: CASSFLYSQETQYF. In DNA, the CDR3 is TGTGCCAGCAGCTTCTTGTACTCCCAAGAGACCCAGTACTTC.